This record concerns one TCR beta chain sequence. No antigen is known for it. It has no much larger one-base neighbor in the sample; base qualities were not kept. The sample is drawn from a study of blood T cell repertoires in COVID-19 (dated by TCRdb to about 2020). Study-level background: Collaborator samples came from the United States, Italy and Spain and covered acute and convalescent phases of COVID-19. The material from the prospective study consisted of cDNA or gDNA derived from T cells, B-cell-depleted T cells, or PBMCs. The dataset comprised deeply sampled blood TCRbeta repertoires from subjects exposed to, actively infected with, or recovered from COVID-19. The repertoires were released in a freely available public database intended as a resource for research on the immune response to SARS-CoV-2. Samples came from the ongoing ImmuneRACE study (first 160 participants) plus 1,254 subjects from 6 global collaborators. Nearly every sample came with metadata listing a de-identified subject ID, COVID-19 status, age in years and sex. Where available, HLA class I and class II types were obtained from metadata supplied by the sample provider rather than from assay-based typing.

Enrolling through a virtual design, the prospective study's participants ranged in age from roughly 18 to 90 years and lived across around 25 United States geographic areas. To assign participants to cohorts, the prospective study relied on clinical history that participants themselves reported in a screening survey and a study questionnaire. Recovered participants in ImmuneRACE Cohort 3 were defined by two consecutive negative NP/OP PCR tests, clearance by a healthcare professional, or resolution of symptoms. In the prospective study, whole blood, serum and a nasopharyngeal or oropharyngeal swab were collected from each participant by mobile phlebotomists. Additional blood draws and questionnaires over an approximately 2-month period could optionally be provided by prospective study participants. Before DNA extraction, prospective study blood samples were shipped either frozen or at room temperature.

TCRbeta CDR3 regions were amplified from genomic DNA using the immunoSEQ Assay, a bias-controlled multiplex PCR. The authors' analysis ran thus. Within the assay, amplification of reference gene primers was used to estimate how many nucleated cells each sample contained. To quantify the absolute abundance of each unique TCRbeta CDR3 rearrangement, sequence reads were collapsed and filtered. For each sample, productive Simpson clonality was calculated by taking the square root of Simpson's diversity index across productive rearrangements. In its TCRdb copy, this immuneACCESS table keeps in-frame sequences only and misses some clones. Where compared with another copy, unresolved V genes explain less than half of these, and the others have no known cause. Clonal size and the V and J genes are those of that table, whereas D and trimming came from the DNA. Counted in this sample were roughly 200,000 clones; roughly 88% of them appeared once. The top ten clonotypes cover about 9.6% of the sample.

The study at large found these results: Clinical and demographic metadata were provided uncurated, with the amount varying by source and participant.

The germline V gene supplies CDR1 SGDLS and CDR2 YYNGEE. The CDR3 has 18 amino acids, counting the end cysteine and phenylalanine. The CDR3 DNA has 54 bases and is translated from base 1. V trim: 0 bases; J trim: 2 bases; unmatched bases: 5. This receptor was obtained from a woman aged 25 to 39 who had recovered from COVID-19. The sample consisted of PBMCs or T cells enriched from blood (not recorded which). The receptor chain draws on TRBV9 and TRBJ2-1, and 13 junctional nucleotides match TRBD2. The CDR3 corresponds to CASSVETSGRAPYNEQFF. The bases are TGTGCCAGCAGCGTAGAAACTAGCGGGAGGGCCCCCTACAATGAGCAGTTCTTC.